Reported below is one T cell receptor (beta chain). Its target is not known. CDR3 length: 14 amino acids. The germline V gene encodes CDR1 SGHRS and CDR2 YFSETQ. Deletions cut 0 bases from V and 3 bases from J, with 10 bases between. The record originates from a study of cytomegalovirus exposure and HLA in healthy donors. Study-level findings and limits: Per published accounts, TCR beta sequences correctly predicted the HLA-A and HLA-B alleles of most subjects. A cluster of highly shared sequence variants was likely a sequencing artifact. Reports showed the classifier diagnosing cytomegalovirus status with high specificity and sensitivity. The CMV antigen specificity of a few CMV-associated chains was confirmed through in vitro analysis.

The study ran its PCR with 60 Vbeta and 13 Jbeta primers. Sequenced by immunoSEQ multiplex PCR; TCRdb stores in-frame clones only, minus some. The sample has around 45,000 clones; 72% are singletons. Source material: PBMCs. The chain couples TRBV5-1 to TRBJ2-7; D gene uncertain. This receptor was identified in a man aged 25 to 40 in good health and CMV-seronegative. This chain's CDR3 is CASSLDDRGYEQYF. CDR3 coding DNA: TGCGCCAGCAGCTTGGACGACCGCGGCTACGAGCAGTACTTC.